Reported below is one TCR beta chain. Its antigen remains unidentified. One entry per CDR3 protein results from TCRdb running MiXCR on the 5' RACE reads. The sample has fewer than 55,000 distinct CDR3 sequences, 22% seen once. Treg sorting used a CD4+CD25+CD127-/low gate. V lost 8 bases, J lost 6 bases, and 17 bases lay in between. CDR1 and CDR2 from the germline V gene are MDHEN and SYDVKM. CDR3 length equals 14 residues. Study observations and caveats: Tumor memory CD4+ T cell TCR gene usage clustered with blood and lymph node memory CD4+ cells and lymph node naive CD4+ cells.

Sequenced: Tregs sorted from a lymph node. The chain employs TRBV28 and TRBJ1-3; D uncertain. This sequence was found in a female donor with breast cancer. In nucleotides, the CDR3 is TGTGCCAGCCGCGGCCCAGACACGTCAAACACCATATATTTT. It is translated as CASRGPDTSNTIYF.